Shown below are 24 T cell receptor beta chains from a single sample sequenced in a study of blood T cell repertoires in COVID-19. Measured with immunoSEQ multiplex PCR; TCRdb has only the in-frame clones, and not every one. Of about 160,000 clones in the sample, roughly 90% were seen once. Sequences were obtained from peripheral blood. These receptors were obtained from an older woman with active or convalescent COVID-19.

This clone has just one count. This chain connects TRBV10-3 to TRBJ2-5, with 8 nucleotides matching TRBD1. This CDR3 has 14 amino acids. From germline, CDR1 is ENHRY and CDR2 SYGVKD. With V trimmed by 6 bases and J by 5 bases, 8 bases remained unmatched. CDR3 sequence: CAISQDRGSETQYF. The CDR3 coding sequence is TGTGCCATCAGCCAAGACAGGGGATCGGAGACCCAGTACTTC.

On this clone: A junction end diverges from the germline sequence, so it may reflect a read error. The J gene is TRBJ1-1, the V gene TRBV29-1; D not resolved. CDR3 length equals 10 residues. Germline lookup yields CDR1 SQVTM and CDR2 ANQGSEA. The CDR3 loop is CSVRTPEAFF. CDR3 in DNA: TGCAGCGTGCGGACTCCTGAGGCTTTCTTT.

This clone was counted many times. The V and J genes are TRBV11-2 and TRBJ1-1; 7 bases are a match to TRBD1. Unmatched junction bases numbered 8, after V lost 2 bases and J lost 2 bases. Germline V lookup: CDR1 SGHAT, CDR2 FQNNGV. The CDR3 has 16 amino acids. The CDR3 bases are TGTGCCAGCAGCTTATACAGGGGCCCTCCAAACACTGAAGCTTTCTTT. This codes for CASSLYRGPPNTEAFF.

The chain joins TRBV5-5 to TRBJ2-7; 8 bases are shared with TRBD1. CDR1 and CDR2 (germline): SGHKS, YYEKEE (reference sequence). The CDR3 is 14 residues long. V was clipped by 4 bases and J by 4 bases; unmatched bases: 7. The CDR3 is CASSRDRGHYEQYF. The CDR3 bases are TGTGCCAGCAGCCGAGACAGGGGCCATTACGAGCAGTACTTC.

The chain joins TRBV7-3 to TRBJ2-7, with a possible D match to TRBD1 (5 bases). Per the germline V gene, CDR1 is SGHTA and CDR2 is FQGTGA. The length of the CDR3 is 13 residues. Trimming cost V 5 bases and J 5 bases, with 13 bases left between them. The CDR3 nucleotides read TGTGCCAGCAGCCCCGCGCCCAGGGACGAGCAGTACTTC. Its protein is CASSPAPRDEQYF.

This chain links TRBV24-1 with TRBJ2-1; D call uncertain. V was trimmed by 10 bases and J by 8 bases, leaving 14 bases between them. CDR3 length equals 12 residues. Germline V gene lookup returns CDR1 KGHDR and CDR2 SFDVKD. Here the CDR3 reads CATPASSDEQFF. CDR3 sequence (DNA): TGTGCCACGCCCGCGAGCAGCGATGAGCAGTTCTTC.

This rearrangement joins TRBV7-2 to TRBJ1-6, with 7 nucleotides matching TRBD1. With 5 bases clipped from V and 7 bases from J, the junction kept 5 bases outside the gene matches. Germline CDR1 and CDR2: SGHTA and FQGNSA. This CDR3 contains 14 residues. The CDR3 sequence is CASSPGTVNSPLHF. CDR3 nucleotide sequence: TGTGCCAGCAGCCCTGGGACAGTGAATTCACCCCTCCACTTT.

The chain carries TRBV5-4 and TRBJ2-3; 8 bases match TRBD2. CDR1 and CDR2 (germline): SGHNT, YYREEE (reference sequence). V dropped 2 bases and J dropped 2; count of bases not matched to a gene: 4. CDR3 size: 15 residues. CDR3 protein: CASSFLAGITDTQYF. DNA for the CDR3: TGTGCCAGCAGCTTTCTAGCGGGCATCACAGATACGCAGTATTTT.

The chain employs TRBV4-3 and TRBJ2-1; 8 nucleotides align to TRBD2. This CDR3 is 14 amino acids long. V lost 3 bases, J lost 5 bases, and 3 bases stayed unmatched. CDR1 and CDR2 from the germline V gene are LGHNA and YSLEER. CDR3 protein: CASSHAGGNNEQFF. The CDR3 region has the DNA TGCGCCAGCAGCCATGCGGGGGGAAACAATGAGCAGTTCTTC.

The chain recombines TRBV7-2 with TRBJ2-7; TRBD1 aligns across 9 bases. Germline assignment: CDR1 SGHTA and CDR2 FQGNSA. The CDR3 has 14 amino acids. The trim removed 5 bases at V and 0 bases at J, leaving 2 bases unmatched. In DNA, the CDR3 is TGTGCCAGCAGCCGGGACAGGGACTCCTACGAGCAGTACTTC. Its translation: CASSRDRDSYEQYF. Based on the CDR3 plus reference TRBV7-2 and TRBJ2-7, the full variable domain is GAGVSQSPSNKVTEKGKDVELRCDPISGHTALYWYRQSLGQGLEFLIYFQGNSAPDKSGLPSDRFSAERTGGSVSTLTIQRTQQEDSAVYLCASSRDRDSYEQYFGPGTRLTVT.

This chain uses TRBV6-6 with TRBJ1-1; TRBD1 matches 8 bases. The junction had 5 bases not matched to a gene; V was cut back by 5 bases and J by 3 bases. The CDR3 is made up of 14 amino acids. The germline gives CDR1 MNHNY, CDR2 SVGAGI (reference sequence). This CDR3 is CASSGRTGHTEAFF. The CDR3 DNA reads TGTGCCAGCAGTGGAAGGACAGGGCACACTGAAGCTTTCTTT.

The V call is TRBV4-3, the J call TRBJ1-3; D is ambiguous. The CDR3 sequence is 14 residues long. V shed 0 bases and J shed 1 base, with 4 bases lying between them. CDR1 is LGHNA and CDR2 is YSLEER in the germline V gene. This chain's CDR3 is CASSQESSGNTIYF. The CDR3 nucleotides read TGCGCCAGCAGCCAAGAGAGTTCTGGAAACACCATATATTTT.

About this clone itself: Other nucleotide sequences in the sample specify the same CDR3. Written as DNA, the CDR3 is TGTGCCAGCAGCCTTAACTATGGCTACACCTTC. Residues: CASSLNYGYTF. The chain uses TRBV12-3 or TRBV12-4 and TRBJ1-2; D gene ambiguous. This CDR3 spans 11 amino acids. Trimming shortened V by 6 bases and J by 1 base, and 3 bases separated the two germline ends.

The chain links TRBV2 to TRBJ1-6, with TRBD1 identical over 8 bases. There are 14 residues in the CDR3. Germline V CDR1 and CDR2: SNHLY, FYNNEI. The J segment lost 7 bases and the V segment lost 4 bases, leaving 3 bases of the junction unmatched. Here the CDR3 DNA reads TGTGCCAGCAGTGTTCAGGGGGCGAATTCACCCCTCCACTTT. Its translation: CASSVQGANSPLHF.

This chain uses TRBV18 with TRBJ1-3; 7 bases line up with TRBD1. From germline, CDR1 is KGHSH and CDR2 LQKENI. After removal of 2 bases from V and 0 bases from J, the junction contained 4 bases not matched to a gene. CDR3 length: 16 amino acids. DNA for the CDR3: TGTGCCAGCTCACCAGACAGGGTGAGCTCTGGAAACACCATATATTTT. Its translation is CASSPDRVSSGNTIYF.

The chain carries TRBV7-9 and TRBJ2-3; TRBD2 matches at 9 bases. The trim removed 5 bases at V and 2 bases at J, leaving 8 bases unmatched. CDR3 length: 16 residues. Germline V CDR1 and CDR2: SEHNR, FQNEAQ (reference sequence). Here the CDR3 DNA reads TGTGCCAGCAGCCCAGTTGGGACTAGCCCCACAGATACGCAGTATTTT. It encodes CASSPVGTSPTDTQYF.

The chain recombines TRBV25-1 with TRBJ1-1, with 7 bases that match TRBD1. The CDR3 has 14 amino acids. Germline loops: CDR1 MGHDK, CDR2 SYGVNS. This CDR3 reads CASVVQGSGTEAFF. DNA for the CDR3: TGTGCGTCTGTCGTACAGGGGTCAGGGACTGAAGCTTTCTTT.

The chain joins TRBV11-2 to TRBJ2-3; TRBD1 might be the D (6 bases). V dropped 2 bases and J dropped 2 bases, with 11 bases sitting between them. The CDR3 sequence is 15 residues long. Germline V gene lookup returns CDR1 SGHAT and CDR2 FQNNGV. The CDR3, as DNA: TGTGCCAGCAGCTTATCTGGACAGTACACAGATACGCAGTATTTT. Residues: CASSLSGQYTDTQYF. Using reference TRBV11-2 and TRBJ2-3 for the parts outside the CDR3, the full variable domain is EAGVAQSPRYKIIEKRQSVAFWCNPISGHATLYWYQQILGQGPKLLIQFQNNGVVDDSQLPKDRFSAERLKGVDSTLKIQPAKLEDSAVYLCASSLSGQYTDTQYFGPGTRLTVL.

The V call is TRBV19, the J call TRBJ2-3; 10 bases match TRBD2. The CDR3 contains 19 residues. The junction had 16 bases not matched to a gene; V was cut back by 5 bases and J by 2 bases. Germline CDR1 LNHDA, CDR2 SQIVND (reference sequence). CDR3 sequence reads: CASSPAKGLAGGSTDTQYF. The CDR3 DNA follows: TGTGCCAGTAGTCCCGCCAAAGGTTTAGCGGGGGGTTCCACAGATACGCAGTATTTT.

The rearrangement links TRBV10-3 to TRBJ2-5, with TRBD2 matching over 8 bases. Per germline, CDR1 ENHRY and CDR2 SYGVKD. Trimming at V came to 0 bases and at J to 1 base, leaving 4 bases not matched to a gene. The CDR3 totals 16 residues. CDR3 in amino acids: CAISESVAGGQETQYF. Here the CDR3 DNA reads TGTGCCATCAGTGAGTCGGTTGCGGGGGGCCAAGAGACCCAGTACTTC.

The gene calls are TRBV18 and TRBJ1-3; 11 nucleotides agree with TRBD1. In germline, CDR1 is KGHSH, CDR2 LQKENI. CDR3 length: 15 residues. Trimming at V came to 3 bases and at J to 3 bases, leaving 1 base not matched to a gene. The CDR3 reads CASSPGQGVGNTIYF. The DNA of the CDR3 is TGTGCCAGCTCACCGGGACAGGGGGTTGGAAACACCATATATTTT.

V is TRBV9 and J is TRBJ2-7; TRBD2 matches at 7 bases. There are 15 residues in the CDR3. Unmatched junction bases numbered 5, after V lost 2 bases and J lost 0 bases. In germline, CDR1 is SGDLS, CDR2 YYNGEE. CDR3 amino acids: CASSVEGGSSYEQYF. CDR3 nucleotides: TGTGCCAGCAGCGTTGAGGGCGGGAGCTCCTACGAGCAGTACTTC.

The V and J genes are TRBV7-9 and TRBJ2-3; D remains ambiguous. The CDR3 sequence is 13 residues long. Germline V CDR1 and CDR2: SEHNR, FQNEAQ (reference sequence). Trimming stripped 5 bases from V and 4 bases from J, with 10 bases between. The CDR3: CASSPSSPDTQYF. The DNA of the CDR3 is TGTGCCAGCAGCCCCTCTTCCCCAGATACGCAGTATTTT.

This clone was picked up one time. The gene calls are TRBV2 and TRBJ2-1; 9 nucleotides agree with TRBD2. Germline V lookup: CDR1 SNHLY, CDR2 FYNNEI. The junction had 8 bases not matched to a gene; V was cut back by 3 bases and J by 5 bases. The CDR3 sequence is 16 residues long. CDR3 in amino acids: CASSEPVAGDNNEQFF. CDR3 in DNA: TGTGCCAGCAGTGAGCCGGTAGCGGGGGATAACAATGAGCAGTTCTTC. Looking up the rest from reference TRBV2 and TRBJ2-1 gives the full variable domain: EPEVTQTPSHQVTQMGQEVILRCVPISNHLYFYWYRQILGQKVEFLVSFYNNEISEKSEIFDDQFSVERPDGSNFTLKIRSTKLEDSAMYFCASSEPVAGDNNEQFFGPGTRLTVL.